This T cell receptor beta chain comes out of a study of T cell responses to AZD1222 COVID-19 vaccine. Germline assignment: CDR1 SGHVS and CDR2 FNYEAQ. J was trimmed by 5 bases and V by 4 bases; bases with no gene match: 6. This CDR3 is built from 14 residues. Study-wide findings and caveats: Regions left unmutated in variants are reportedly the target of nearly half of spike-specific TCRs. At study baseline, merely about 6 AZD1222 recipients were seropositive. When two AZD1222 doses had been given, Spike-specific TCR breadth and depth rose. White British donors predominated, females outnumbered males, and clonal diversity was possibly underestimated.

Of note for this clone: Its antigen is as yet unknown.

TCRdb keeps only in-frame clones here, not all; method: immunoSEQ multiplex PCR. In the table there are over 65,000 clones, about 90% of which are singletons. The rearrangement links TRBV7-6 to TRBJ2-7, with 9 bases lining up with TRBD2. This clonotype was obtained from an adult in good health. The material was peripheral blood, obtained on day 0 of AZD1222 vaccination. The CDR3 reads CASSWRGGRNEQYF. The CDR3, as DNA: TGTGCCAGCAGCTGGCGGGGGGGCCGTAACGAGCAGTACTTC.